The present TCR beta chain was sequenced within a study of radiotherapy plus CTLA-4 blockade in lung cancer. Overall study context: Disease control was seen in approximately 30% of patients, objective responses in approximately 20%.

Produced via immunoSEQ multiplex PCR; TCRdb's table is partial and in-frame only. Of roughly 66,000 clones in the sample, about four fifths are singletons; the top ten hold about 4%. Overall study findings and caveats: TCR clones from tumors expanded in blood after radiotherapy plus ipilimumab.

Comments on this clone: Its antigen is unidentified.

Trimming removed 4 bases at V and 4 bases at J, with 17 bases between. In germline, CDR1 is SGHRS, CDR2 YFSETQ. The CDR3 length is 15 residues. Patients in the study, people with chemo-refractory metastatic non-small-cell lung cancer, received focal radiation plus ipilimumab CTLA-4 blockade. The receptor comes from a human donor with non-small cell lung cancer who had a partial response to radiotherapy plus ipilimumab. Sequencing was performed on peripheral blood, taken from a patient treated with radiotherapy plus ipilimumab. V usage is TRBV5-1 and J usage is TRBJ1-2; D may be TRBD1 (6 bases). The CDR3 coding sequence is TGCGCCAGCAGCCCACAAGGGGACACCCTCTATGGCTACACCTTC. Its protein is CASSPQGDTLYGYTF.